The 14 T cell receptor beta chains presented below share a single source sample, sequenced in a study of blood T cell repertoires in COVID-19. Sequencing used immunoSEQ multiplex PCR; TCRdb keeps in-frame clones, though not all of them. The sample has about 110,000 clones; roughly four fifths are singletons. The specimen was peripheral blood. The receptors originated from a woman aged 80 or over with acute or convalescent COVID-19.

The rearrangement uses TRBV5-1 and TRBJ2-7; no clear D gene. The CDR3 length is 14 residues. V lost 1 base, J lost 2 bases, and 10 bases lay in between. The germline V gene has CDR1 SGHRS and CDR2 YFSETQ. CDR3 sequence (DNA): TGCGCCAGCAGCTTGATCGCAGGTACCTACGAGCAGTACTTC. Translation: CASSLIAGTYEQYF.

The chain combines TRBV7-9 with TRBJ2-1; perhaps TRBD2 as D (6 bases). V was cut by 2 bases and J by 2 bases, with 13 bases left in between. CDR3 length equals 16 residues. Germline CDR1 SEHNR, CDR2 FQNEAQ (reference sequence). The CDR3 here is CASSLWGDETYNEQFF. The CDR3 region has the DNA TGTGCCAGCAGCTTATGGGGGGACGAAACCTACAATGAGCAGTTCTTC.

The chain links TRBV3-1 (or the pseudogene TRBV3-2) to TRBJ2-2, with 14 bases fitting TRBD2. Germline lookup yields CDR1 LGHDT and CDR2 YNNKEL (reference sequence). The CDR3 totals 18 residues. Trimming cost V 4 bases and J 2 bases; bases outside gene matches: 6. DNA for the CDR3: TGTGCCAGCAGCCGCGGACTAGCGGGAGGATCCAACACCGGGGAGCTGTTTTTT. The encoded protein is CASSRGLAGGSNTGELFF.

The chain combines TRBV9 with TRBJ2-2, with 7 bases aligning to TRBD1. V lost 3 bases and J lost 5; bases outside the gene matches: 7. Per germline, CDR1 SGDLS and CDR2 YYNGEE. CDR3 size: 15 residues. CDR3 loop: CASSGGQLLTGELFF. The DNA of the CDR3 is TGTGCCAGCAGCGGGGGACAGCTTTTGACCGGGGAGCTGTTTTTT.

This clone was seen more than once but under ten times. The genes are TRBV29-1 and TRBJ2-1; D might be TRBD2 (6 bases). Trimming removed 6 bases at V and 10 bases at J, with 13 bases between. The CDR3 spans 11 residues. Germline CDR1 reads SQVTM; CDR2 reads ANQGSEA. CDR3 DNA: TGCAGCGTCACCCAGGCGGGGGAGCAGTTCTTC. As protein: CSVTQAGEQFF.

This sequence joins TRBV9 and TRBJ2-3, with 8 bases identical to TRBD1. This CDR3 comprises 14 residues. CDR1 SGDLS and CDR2 YYNGEE come from the germline V gene. The J segment lost 5 bases and the V segment lost 2 bases, leaving 4 bases of the junction unmatched. CDR3: CASSVTGDRDTQYF. CDR3 nucleotides: TGTGCCAGCAGCGTGACAGGGGATAGAGATACGCAGTATTTT.

This clone was observed a handful of times. The chain carries TRBV3-1 (or the pseudogene TRBV3-2) and TRBJ2-7; 7 bases are shared with TRBD1. Germline assignment: CDR1 LGHDT and CDR2 YNNKEL (reference sequence). The CDR3 is 14 residues long. Trimming removed 7 bases from V and 4 bases from J; junction bases left unmatched: 10. The CDR3 is CASTNRTGEYEQYV. The CDR3 DNA reads TGTGCCAGCACCAACCGGACAGGCGAATACGAGCAGTACGTC.

The chain has TRBV3-1 (or the pseudogene TRBV3-2) and TRBJ2-1; D call uncertain. Per germline, CDR1 LGHDT and CDR2 YNNKEL (reference sequence). Trimming removed 3 bases at V and 5 bases at J, with 11 bases between. The CDR3 extends over 14 amino acids. CDR3 loop: CASSQRYGNNEQFF. In DNA, the CDR3 is TGTGCCAGCAGCCAGCGGTACGGAAACAATGAGCAGTTCTTC.

In this sample, this clone turned up once. The chain employs TRBV5-1 and TRBJ2-5, with 7 bases fitting TRBD1. After removal of 1 base from V and 2 bases from J, the junction contained 2 bases not matched to a gene. CDR3 length: 14 residues. Per germline, CDR1 SGHRS and CDR2 YFSETQ. CDR3 region: CASSLSRGQETQYF. The CDR3 coding sequence is TGCGCCAGCAGCTTGAGCAGGGGGCAAGAGACCCAGTACTTC.

The chain employs TRBV6-5 and TRBJ1-1; no reliable D call. Germline CDR1 is MNHEY and CDR2 is SVGAGI. V was clipped by 6 bases and J by 8 bases, with 13 bases between them. The CDR3 spans 12 residues. In nucleotides, the CDR3 is TGTGCCAGCAGCCCCACCGGGGAAGAAGCTTTCTTT. Protein: CASSPTGEEAFF.

This rearrangement joins TRBV4-3 to TRBJ1-2; D is possibly TRBD1 (6 bases). CDR1 is LGHNA, CDR2 YSLEER, per germline. V was pared by 0 bases and J by 4 bases, with 9 bases between. The CDR3 covers 14 residues. CDR3 sequence reads: CASSQETGIYGYTF. DNA of the CDR3: TGCGCCAGCAGCCAAGAAACAGGGATCTATGGCTACACCTTC.

The rearrangement uses TRBV19 and TRBJ2-2; D possibly corresponds to TRBD1 (6 bases). This CDR3 spans 15 amino acids. Germline V CDR1 and CDR2: LNHDA, SQIVND (reference sequence). Trimming shortened V by 9 bases and J by 6 bases, and 20 bases separated the two germline ends. CDR3 sequence reads: CASLPRDIGAGELFF. In DNA, the CDR3 is TGTGCCAGCCTCCCCCGGGACATTGGGGCCGGGGAGCTGTTTTTT.

V usage is TRBV14 and J usage is TRBJ2-3, with D maybe TRBD2 (5 bases). Germline-derived CDR1 and CDR2 are SGHDN and FVKESK. This CDR3 has 15 residues. The ends were cut back, 4 bases at V and 4 bases at J, with 15 bases in the middle. CDR3 bases: TGTGCCAGCAGCCGCGGGTCGGCAAAATCAGATACGCAGTATTTT. It specifies CASSRGSAKSDTQYF.

The genes are TRBV27 and TRBJ1-4; 9 bases agree with TRBD1. Germline V gives CDR1 MNHEY, CDR2 SMNVEV (reference sequence). V was pared by 6 bases and J by 7 bases, with 6 bases of the junction left unmatched. CDR3 length equals 14 residues. The CDR3 nucleotides are TGTGCCAGCAGCCGTACGGACAGGGGTGAAAAACTGTTTTTT. Its translation is CASSRTDRGEKLFF.